The 13 T cell receptor beta chains below come from one sample, sequenced in a study of post-analysis software for immune sequencing data. Antigen specificity for these receptors is unknown. Broader study findings: Patients carried a handful of TRBV segments more frequently than controls did, and TRBV5-6, TRBV5-1 and TRBV20-1 were among them.

Incorporated into the TCR beta cDNA libraries were unique molecular identifiers, which served to reduce PCR and sequencing biases. TCRdb re-derived calls from the PCR reads in MiXCR, one entry per CDR3 protein. The sample holds 750,000 to 950,000 distinct CDR3 sequences; just over 45% are singletons and the top ten take roughly 4.5%. The sequenced sample consisted of blood. Receptor source: a girl aged 10 to 17 with multiple sclerosis.

The CDR3 loop is CASSLVLTGRGRYNEQFF. The CDR3 bases are TGTGCCAGCAGCTTAGTCTTAACGGGTAGGGGTCGGTATAATGAGCAGTTCTTC. This rearrangement joins TRBV7-2 to TRBJ2-1, with D possibly matching TRBD1 (5 bases). Per germline, CDR1 SGHTA and CDR2 FQGNSA. This CDR3 region has 18 residues. V dropped 1 base and J dropped 7 bases, with 23 bases sitting between them.

The sample holds one count of this clonotype. The chain is built from TRBV29-1 and TRBJ2-7, with D hard to call. CDR3 length: 12 residues. With 6 bases removed from V and 0 bases from J, the gap between germline ends came to 9 bases. CDR1 is SQVTM and CDR2 is ANQGSEA in the germline V gene. DNA of the CDR3: TGCAGCGTGGAACGTGGCTCCTACGAGCAGTACTTC. It translates to CSVERGSYEQYF.

A few counts support this clonotype. This chain links TRBV24-1 with TRBJ2-7, with TRBD2 matching over 8 bases. Germline trimming cut 9 bases from V and 0 bases from J; bases unmatched to any gene: 6. Per germline, CDR1 KGHDR and CDR2 SFDVKD. This CDR3 is built from 14 residues. In nucleotides, the CDR3 is TGTGCCACCCAGGCAGCGGGGGACTCCTACGAGCAGTACTTC. It translates to CATQAAGDSYEQYF.

This clonotype is a singleton in its sample. The V call is TRBV29-1, the J call TRBJ1-4; TRBD1 is a possible D gene (5 bases). Germline loops: CDR1 SQVTM, CDR2 ANQGSEA. V dropped 4 bases and J dropped 5 bases, with 8 bases sitting between them. There are 12 residues in the CDR3. CDR3 sequence reads: CSVATANEKLFF. Here the CDR3 DNA reads TGCAGCGTTGCGACAGCGAATGAAAAACTGTTTTTT. Using reference TRBV29-1 and TRBJ1-4 for the parts outside the CDR3, the full variable domain is SAVISQKPSRDICQRGTSLTIQCQVDSQVTMMFWYRQQPGQSLTLIATANQGSEATYESGFVIDKFPISRPNLTFSTLTVSNMSPEDSSIYLCSVATANEKLFFGSGTQLSVL.

A remark on this clonotype: A junction boundary mismatches the germline segment, possibly from a read error. The chain joins TRBV2 to TRBJ1-6; D gene ambiguous. The CDR3 loop spans 16 amino acids. The germline V gene encodes CDR1 SNHLY and CDR2 FYNNEI. The CDR3 loop is CASSAVRSSHNSPLHF. The CDR3 DNA sequence: TGTGCCAGCAGTGCAGTCAGGAGCTCCCATAATTCACCCCTCCACTTT.

This clonotype was picked up a small number of times. The rearrangement links TRBV7-2 to TRBJ2-3; weak D call: TRBD2 (5 bases). The CDR3 contains 15 residues. Deletions cut 1 base from V and 1 base from J, with 9 bases between. Germline loops: CDR1 SGHTA, CDR2 FQGNSA. The CDR3 protein is CASSLELGGTDTQYF. In nucleotides, the CDR3 is TGTGCCAGCAGCTTAGAACTAGGAGGCACAGATACGCAGTATTTT. The full variable domain, completed using reference TRBV7-2 and TRBJ2-3, is GAGVSQSPSNKVTEKGKDVELRCDPISGHTALYWYRQSLGQGLEFLIYFQGNSAPDKSGLPSDRFSAERTGGSVSTLTIQRTQQEDSAVYLCASSLELGGTDTQYFGPGTRLTVL.

The rearrangement uses TRBV20-1 and TRBJ2-1; 12 nucleotides align to TRBD2. The last part of the DNA fits TRBJ2-7 better; the J call may be wrong. The V gene's germline CDR1 is DFQATT and CDR2 SNEGSKA (reference sequence). The CDR3 totals 13 residues. The DNA of the CDR3 is TGCAGTGCGATCGGACTAGCGGGACTCGAGCAGTACTTC. This translates into CSAIGLAGLEQYF.

V gene TRBV4-1 combines with J gene TRBJ2-5; 9 bases align to TRBD2. CDR1 and CDR2 (germline): MGHRA, YSYEKL. Trimming at V came to 1 base and at J to 11 bases, leaving 11 bases not matched to a gene. The CDR3 covers 15 residues. CDR3 region: CASSQGLAGRNEQYF. The CDR3 nucleotides read TGCGCCAGCAGCCAAGGTCTAGCGGGGCGCAATGAGCAGTACTTC.

V is TRBV24-1 and J is TRBJ2-1; weak D call: TRBD2 (5 bases). Germline V gene lookup returns CDR1 KGHDR and CDR2 SFDVKD. V was trimmed by 3 bases and J by 13 bases, leaving 18 bases between them. The CDR3 has 14 residues. The CDR3 sequence: CATSDGGESETQFF. The CDR3 coding sequence is TGTGCCACCAGTGATGGTGGGGAGTCGGAGACCCAGTTCTTC.

This clonotype has only one observation. This rearrangement joins TRBV20-1 to TRBJ1-2; D not resolved. This CDR3 has 15 amino acids. Trimming pared 3 bases from V and 7 bases from J, leaving 21 bases between. Germline assignment: CDR1 DFQATT and CDR2 SNEGSKA (reference sequence). The CDR3 loop reads CSASKTSGIGVGYTF. CDR3 bases: TGCAGTGCTAGTAAAACCTCGGGAATCGGGGTTGGCTACACCTTC.

Comments on this clonotype: One end of the junction is discordant with germline, which a read error may explain. The rearrangement links TRBV2 to TRBJ1-1; D is perhaps TRBD1 (5 bases). The CDR3 runs 17 residues. CDR1 and CDR2 (germline): SNHLY, FYNNEI. CDR3 sequence: CASSQASGFLRNTEAFF. The CDR3 nucleotides read TGTGCCAGCAGTCAAGCCTCAGGGTTTCTAAGGAACACTGAAGCTTTCTTT.

This clonotype has just a few counts. The chain couples TRBV29-1 to TRBJ2-1; D may be TRBD1 (5 bases). CDR1 and CDR2 from the germline V gene are SQVTM and ANQGSEA. V was trimmed by 7 bases and J by 9 bases, leaving 13 bases between them. The CDR3 covers 11 residues. The CDR3 reads CSAPGRGEQFF. Here the CDR3 DNA reads TGCAGCGCCCCAGGGCGTGGTGAGCAGTTCTTC.

This clonotype came up many times. The CDR3 here is CASSYSTGYEQYF. The CDR3 DNA follows: TGTGCCAGCAGTTACTCGACAGGGTACGAGCAGTACTTC. The chain joins TRBV6-5 to TRBJ2-4; 7 nucleotides agree with TRBD1. TRBJ2-7 explains the end of the DNA better; the J call may be wrong. Germline CDR1 and CDR2: MNHEY and SVGAGI. There are 13 residues in the CDR3.